The 27 T cell receptor beta chains reported below all come from one sample, sequenced in a study of T cell changes during pregnancy in multiple sclerosis. The assay was immunoSEQ multiplex PCR, and TCRdb's table has in-frame clones only and misses some. The top ten hold 1.5% of the sample, which has tens of thousands of clones, around nine tenths seen once. This specimen was peripheral blood, taken in the third trimester of pregnancy. Every receptor here comes from a female donor with multiple sclerosis, enrolled in a pregnancy study.

The chain joins TRBV18 to TRBJ2-1; 11 bases fit TRBD2. From germline, CDR1 is KGHSH and CDR2 LQKENI. This CDR3 is 17 amino acids long. J was trimmed by 4 bases and V by 2 bases; bases with no gene match: 7. CDR3 DNA: TGTGCCAGCTCACCAGGATTCCTAGCGGGGGGATACAATGAGCAGTTCTTC. It codes for CASSPGFLAGGYNEQFF.

The V call is TRBV5-1, the J call TRBJ2-2; perhaps TRBD1 as D (6 bases). Trimming took off 4 bases at V and 5 bases at J, with 15 bases between the two ends. The CDR3 is made up of 15 amino acids. The germline V gene has CDR1 SGHRS and CDR2 YFSETQ. CDR3 DNA: TGCGCCAGCAGCACCGGACAGCCGGGGACCGGGGAGCTGTTTTTT. This gives the protein CASSTGQPGTGELFF.

The V call is TRBV7-9, the J call TRBJ2-7; D possibly corresponds to TRBD2 (6 bases). The V end lost 5 bases, the J end lost 2 bases, and 13 bases lay between the germline ends. CDR3 size: 14 residues. CDR1 is SEHNR and CDR2 is FQNEAQ in the germline V gene (reference sequence). The CDR3 DNA follows: TGTGCCAGCAGCCTGTCAGGACTACCCTACGAGCAGTACTTC. As protein: CASSLSGLPYEQYF.

J is TRBJ1-2 and V is TRBV7-9; D remains unclear. The CDR3 is 10 residues long. Germline CDR1 reads SEHNR; CDR2 reads FQNEAQ (reference sequence). V was trimmed by 5 bases and J by 10 bases, leaving 8 bases between them. CDR3 coding DNA: TGTGCCAGCAGCCCTAGCCCCTACACCTTC. Protein product: CASSPSPYTF.

The V gene is TRBV7-9, the J gene TRBJ2-3, with TRBD2 matching over 8 bases. Germline V lookup: CDR1 SEHNR, CDR2 FQNEAQ (reference sequence). This CDR3 contains 16 residues. The junction had 8 bases not matched to a gene; V was cut back by 2 bases and J by 4 bases. CDR3 nucleotides: TGTGCCAGCAGCTTAAGGGCGGGGGGTTGGGCAGATACGCAGTATTTT. Protein product: CASSLRAGGWADTQYF.

This clone was recorded only once. The chain links TRBV7-2 to TRBJ2-3; 8 nucleotides agree with TRBD2. The CDR3 spans 15 residues. Germline CDR1 SGHTA, CDR2 FQGNSA. The ends lost 7 bases at V and 0 bases at J; junction bases unmatched: 6. CDR3 nucleotide sequence: TGTGCCAGCATCCTTACGGGGGGGAGCACAGATACGCAGTATTTT. Encoded protein: CASILTGGSTDTQYF.

V gene TRBV11-1 combines with J gene TRBJ1-6; D remains ambiguous. Germline V gene sequence: CDR1 SGHAT, CDR2 FQDESV (reference sequence). The CDR3 has 14 amino acids. With 5 bases removed from V and 6 bases from J, the gap between germline ends came to 11 bases. The CDR3: CASSPQRPNSPLHF. The CDR3 DNA reads as TGTGCCAGCAGCCCCCAGAGGCCTAATTCACCCCTCCACTTT.

The chain links TRBV7-8 to TRBJ1-1, with 7 bases that match TRBD1. The trim removed 6 bases at V and 5 bases at J, leaving 6 bases unmatched. This CDR3 has 13 residues. Germline CDR1 is SGHVS and CDR2 is FQNEAQ. The CDR3 nucleotides read TGTGCCAGCAGTCCGGGGACAGAGACTGAAGCTTTCTTT. Its protein is CASSPGTETEAFF. Full variable domain (missing parts from reference TRBV7-8 and TRBJ1-1): GAGVSQSPRYKVAKRGQDVALRCDPISGHVSLFWYQQALGQGPEFLTYFQNEAQLDKSGLPSDRFFAERPEGSVSTLKIQRTQQEDSAVYLCASSPGTETEAFFGQGTRLTVV.

The rearrangement uses TRBV18 and TRBJ1-2, with 11 bases that match TRBD1. The germline gives CDR1 KGHSH, CDR2 LQKENI. The CDR3 has 18 amino acids. V trimming: 4 bases; J trimming: 2 bases; junction bases outside the gene matches: 12. CDR3 protein: CASSRIFLRDRGNYGYTF. In DNA, the CDR3 is TGTGCCAGCTCACGAATATTTCTTAGGGACAGGGGGAACTATGGCTACACCTTC.

This clone appeared once. This chain links TRBV4-2 with TRBJ2-3; no definite D call. The CDR3 is 16 residues long. CDR1 and CDR2 from the germline V gene are LGHNA and YNFKEQ. V gave up 0 bases and J gave up 5 bases, with 15 bases separating them. For the CDR3, the DNA is TGTGCCAGCAGCCAAGATGCAGGAAAACTGGGAGATACGCAGTATTTT. This encodes CASSQDAGKLGDTQYF.

The chain is built from TRBV27 and TRBJ2-3, with a weak D call TRBD1 (5 bases). Germline assignment: CDR1 MNHEY and CDR2 SMNVEV (reference sequence). Trimming pared 2 bases from V and 6 bases from J, leaving 12 bases between. The CDR3 contains 14 residues. CDR3 region: CASSLEGVADTQYF. CDR3 coding DNA: TGTGCCAGCAGTTTAGAAGGGGTCGCCGATACGCAGTATTTT.

The chain employs TRBV29-1 and TRBJ2-1; TRBD2 aligns across 8 bases. V lost 2 bases, J lost 0 bases, and 6 bases stayed unmatched. The CDR3 has 16 amino acids. From germline, CDR1 is SQVTM and CDR2 ANQGSEA. The CDR3 DNA reads as TGCAGCGTTGAAAAGGGACTAGGGTACTCCTACAATGAGCAGTTCTTC. Translating gives CSVEKGLGYSYNEQFF.

The chain combines TRBV19 with TRBJ1-4; TRBD1 matches at 10 bases. The germline gives CDR1 LNHDA, CDR2 SQIVND (reference sequence). The trim removed 4 bases at V and 3 bases at J, leaving 2 bases unmatched. The CDR3 consists of 15 residues. The CDR3 DNA reads as TGTGCCAGTAGTACCGGGACAGGGGCTAATGAAAAACTGTTTTTT. This encodes CASSTGTGANEKLFF.

J is TRBJ2-3 and V is TRBV6-1; the match to TRBD2 covers 8 bases. Unmatched junction bases numbered 13, after V lost 10 bases and J lost 4 bases. This CDR3 comprises 15 residues. In germline, CDR1 is MNHNS, CDR2 SASEGT. The CDR3 DNA follows: TGTGCCATCGGGGGGGATGAGGGGTCCCCAGATACGCAGTATTTT. It specifies CAIGGDEGSPDTQYF.

The genes are TRBV5-6 and TRBJ1-6, with 11 bases matching TRBD1. CDR3 length equals 14 residues. The germline V gene encodes CDR1 SGHDT and CDR2 YYEEEE. Trimming cost V 3 bases and J 13 bases; bases outside gene matches: 6. The CDR3 DNA follows: TGTGCCAGCAGCTCTGGGACAGGGGGGATGCCCCTCCACTTT. This translates into CASSSGTGGMPLHF.

The chain combines TRBV7-2 with TRBJ2-1, with D uncertain. Trimming removed 5 bases at V and 8 bases at J, with 19 bases between. Germline-derived CDR1 and CDR2 are SGHTA and FQGNSA. This CDR3 is built from 15 residues. DNA for the CDR3: TGTGCCAGCAGCCCCACTATCCGGGTTCAACATGAGCAGTTCTTC. Encoded protein: CASSPTIRVQHEQFF.

J is TRBJ2-5 and V is TRBV4-3; D might be TRBD1 (6 bases). Trimming took 3 bases from V and 5 from J, leaving 16 bases between them. Germline lookup yields CDR1 LGHNA and CDR2 YSLEER. The CDR3 covers 15 residues. The CDR3 here is CASSQARGSWETQYF. CDR3 sequence (DNA): TGCGCCAGCAGCCAGGCCAGGGGCAGCTGGGAGACCCAGTACTTC.

The V gene is TRBV10-1, the J gene TRBJ2-1, with TRBD2 matching 10 bases. CDR3 length: 18 amino acids. V lost 1 base and J lost 0; bases outside the gene matches: 6. CDR1 and CDR2 (germline): WNHNN, SYGVQD (reference sequence). The CDR3 protein is CASSEFRTSGSSYNEQFF. The CDR3 DNA reads TGCGCCAGCAGTGAGTTCAGGACTAGCGGAAGCTCCTACAATGAGCAGTTCTTC.

This clone has a single count. This sequence joins TRBV5-1 and TRBJ1-3, with D maybe TRBD1 (5 bases). Deletions cut 5 bases from V and 4 bases from J, with 16 bases between. In germline, CDR1 is SGHRS, CDR2 YFSETQ. This CDR3 contains 15 residues. CDR3 nucleotide sequence: TGCGCCAGCAGTTCTTTCCAGGGCCTCGGAAACACCATATATTTT. Protein sequence: CASSSFQGLGNTIYF. Full variable domain (missing parts from reference TRBV5-1 and TRBJ1-3): KAGVTQTPRYLIKTRGQQVTLSCSPISGHRSVSWYQQTPGQGLQFLFEYFSETQRNKGNFPGRFSGRQFSNSRSEMNVSTLELGDSALYLCASSSFQGLGNTIYFGEGSWLTVV.

The rearrangement joins TRBV5-1 to TRBJ2-2; no clear D gene. The V gene lost 3 bases and the J gene lost 0 bases, with 12 bases spanning the gap. The CDR3 length is 16 residues. The germline gives CDR1 SGHRS, CDR2 YFSETQ. The CDR3 protein is CASSSRGPSNTGELFF. In DNA, the CDR3 is TGCGCCAGCAGCTCCCGTGGGCCTTCGAACACCGGGGAGCTGTTTTTT. Full variable domain (missing parts from reference TRBV5-1 and TRBJ2-2): KAGVTQTPRYLIKTRGQQVTLSCSPISGHRSVSWYQQTPGQGLQFLFEYFSETQRNKGNFPGRFSGRQFSNSRSEMNVSTLELGDSALYLCASSSRGPSNTGELFFGEGSRLTVL.

Details on this clone: Mismatch with germline at one junction end may stem from a read error. The V call is TRBV7-2, the J call TRBJ1-1; a weak D match, TRBD1 (5 bases). The length of the CDR3 is 13 residues. Germline assignment: CDR1 SGHTA and CDR2 FQGNSA. CDR3 residues: CASTRTSGSRAPF. For the CDR3, the DNA is TGTGCCAGCACTAGAACTTCAGGATCCAGGGCACCTTTT.

This chain links TRBV12-5 with TRBJ2-7; 8 positions agree with TRBD2. The CDR3 totals 16 residues. Trimming cost V 5 bases and J 0 bases; bases outside gene matches: 9. The V gene's germline CDR1 is LGHNT and CDR2 FRNRAP. The CDR3 is CASGPGWREDSYEQYF. CDR3 coding DNA: TGTGCTAGTGGTCCGGGGTGGCGGGAGGACTCCTACGAGCAGTACTTC.

The gene calls are TRBV13 and TRBJ2-3; 9 bases fit TRBD2. Trimming removed 5 bases from V and 8 bases from J; junction bases left unmatched: 11. Germline loops: CDR1 PRHDT, CDR2 FYEKMQ (reference sequence). The CDR3 consists of 15 residues. CDR3 sequence (DNA): TGTGCCAGCAGCGGCCGCGGGAGGGCCAGCCGTACGCAGTATTTT. It yields the protein CASSGRGRASRTQYF.

The V call is TRBV11-1, the J call TRBJ1-2; a possible D gene is TRBD1 (5 bases). Per germline, CDR1 SGHAT and CDR2 FQDESV (reference sequence). V was trimmed by 5 bases and J by 0 bases, leaving 10 bases between them. The CDR3 loop spans 14 amino acids. Here the CDR3 DNA reads TGTGCCAGCAGCGCCAGGGAAACTAACTATGGCTACACCTTC. It specifies CASSARETNYGYTF.

The rearrangement joins TRBV7-9 to TRBJ2-2; D uncertain. Germline loops: CDR1 SEHNR, CDR2 FQNEAQ (reference sequence). CDR3 length equals 16 residues. Trimming removed 2 bases at V and 2 bases at J, with 12 bases between. The CDR3: CASSLLGTTNTGELFF. CDR3 DNA: TGTGCCAGCAGCTTACTTGGAACTACAAACACCGGGGAGCTGTTTTTT.

The J gene is TRBJ2-7, the V gene TRBV5-1; 7 bases match TRBD1. The CDR3 runs 15 residues. The V gene end was trimmed by 4 bases and the J gene end by 0 bases; junction bases not matched to a gene: 7. Germline CDR1 is SGHRS and CDR2 is YFSETQ. The CDR3 loop reads CASSIGTDSSYEQYF. In DNA form, the CDR3 reads TGCGCCAGCAGCATCGGGACAGACTCCTCCTACGAGCAGTACTTC. Full variable domain (missing parts from reference TRBV5-1 and TRBJ2-7): KAGVTQTPRYLIKTRGQQVTLSCSPISGHRSVSWYQQTPGQGLQFLFEYFSETQRNKGNFPGRFSGRQFSNSRSEMNVSTLELGDSALYLCASSIGTDSSYEQYFGPGTRLTVT.

The chain couples TRBV19 to TRBJ2-2, with 7 bases matching TRBD1. The germline gives CDR1 LNHDA, CDR2 SQIVND (reference sequence). The CDR3 extends over 17 amino acids. V shed 4 bases and J 1 base; nucleotides not matched to a gene: 9. In nucleotides, the CDR3 is TGTGCCAGTAGTAGACCCCGACAGGGAGTGAACACCGGGGAGCTGTTTTTT. The encoded protein is CASSRPRQGVNTGELFF.